The clone carrying this T cell receptor beta chain has at least ten counts. The sample is drawn from a study of spatial heterogeneity in lung cancer. About the study: Detection consistently captured more beta-chain sequences than alpha-chain sequences.

CDR1 is LGHNA, CDR2 YNFKEQ, per germline. Trimming cost V 0 bases and J 0 bases, with 8 bases left between them. The CDR3 covers 15 residues. TCRdb recomputed calls from the 5' RACE reads with MiXCR, one row per CDR3 protein. The table has 48,000 or so distinct CDR3 sequences, about 5.8% seen once. Documented time point: sample taken at primary tumor resection. The rearrangement links TRBV4-2 to TRBJ1-2; D gene ambiguous. The sequence came from a male donor with early-stage non-small cell lung cancer. Sequencing used PBMCs, obtained at surgery. CDR3 bases: TGTGCCAGCAGCCAAGACAGCAGGACTAACTATGGCTACACCTTC. Encoded protein: CASSQDSRTNYGYTF.